The TCR beta chain under discussion was sequenced for a study of beta chain features in type 1 diabetes. Study-wide results and limits: Patients' naive, central memory and Treg TCRB repertoires seemed closer to one another than those of healthy donors. Within each of all four CD4+ subsets, Type 1 diabetes patients had TCRB CDR3s that were moderately but significantly shorter.

CDR3 length equals 15 residues. V was pared by 0 bases and J by 1 base, with 1 base of the junction left unmatched. Germline assignment: CDR1 SGHNT and CDR2 YYREEE (reference sequence). Expressed TCRB transcripts got sequenced, as all isolated RNA was reverse transcribed. There were millions of reads on average in the naive, central memory and regulatory T cell samples. TCRdb's copy holds only in-frame clones and misses some; the assay was immunoSEQ multiplex PCR. The repertoire has over 300,000 clones, approximately 9.9% of them found once; the top ten carry more than 0.8%. In total, each donor contributed a single heparinised blood draw that averaged approximately 120 mL. Many counts were recorded for this clone. Its antigen is undetermined.

The chain links TRBV5-4 to TRBJ2-4; 7 nucleotides align to TRBD1. Source material: central memory CD4+ T cells from blood. The sequence was collected from a man aged 25-40 years with type 1 diabetes. As DNA, the CDR3 is TGTGCCAGCAGCTTGGCGGACAGGGCCAAAAACATTCAGTACTTC. The encoded protein is CASSLADRAKNIQYF.